This TCR beta chain was documented in a study of T cells in Graves' hyperthyroidism and ophthalmopathy. General study findings and limits: Ophthalmopathy and stable hyperthyroidism were separated by a 13 V-J model.

RNA transcripts gave rise to amplified TCR beta CDR3 regions. The TCR CDR3 first-round RT-PCR relied on the HTBI primer set. Each CDR3 protein is one row after TCRdb ran MiXCR on the multiplex PCR reads. The table lists hundreds of thousands of distinct CDR3 sequences, 15% to 19% of them singletons, with about 14% in the top ten. This clonotype has ten or more counts. The antigen is unknown. The germline V and J ends were trimmed by 0 bases and 1 base, with 15 bases remaining between them. The CDR3 length is 17 residues. Germline CDR1 and CDR2: MGHRA and YSYEKL. Hyperthyroidism was newly diagnosed in patients aged 18 to 65 (duration under 2 months).

The V gene is TRBV4-1, the J gene TRBJ1-1; TRBD1 might be the D (6 bases). The sequencing input was blood. The source is a woman between 18 and 29 years old with Graves' hyperthyroidism. The CDR3 here is CASSQDMGGGQNTEAFF. The CDR3, as DNA: TGCGCCAGCAGCCAAGATATGGGAGGGGGTCAGAACACTGAAGCTTTCTTT.